This TCR beta chain was sequenced during a study of CD8+ T cells in alopecia areata. General study points: A single nonresponder leaves the baseline CD8+ expansion link to response uncertain. Numerous expanded lesional clones remained in scalp and blood during tofacitinib.

Stated treatment: oral pan-JAK inhibitor, 5-10 mg twice daily. The V and J ends lost 6 bases and 8 bases respectively, with 20 bases between them. The CDR3 runs 15 residues. Looked up from germline, CDR1 is SGHVS and CDR2 is FQNEAQ. As for this clone: Its antigen remains unidentified.

Extracted RNA was reverse transcribed into cDNA, the sequencing template. Data came from immunoSEQ multiplex PCR; TCRdb stores just in-frame clones and leaves some out. The data show fewer than 150,000 clones, roughly 82% seen once. This rearrangement joins TRBV7-8 to TRBJ2-1, with D tentatively TRBD2 (7 bases). This sequence originates from a human donor with alopecia areata. Sample: CD8+ T cells sorted from blood, taken at week 4, from a patient treated with tofacitinib. The CDR3 here is CASSHDWGGVDEQFF. The CDR3 DNA sequence: TGTGCCAGCAGTCACGATTGGGGGGGCGTCGATGAGCAGTTCTTC.